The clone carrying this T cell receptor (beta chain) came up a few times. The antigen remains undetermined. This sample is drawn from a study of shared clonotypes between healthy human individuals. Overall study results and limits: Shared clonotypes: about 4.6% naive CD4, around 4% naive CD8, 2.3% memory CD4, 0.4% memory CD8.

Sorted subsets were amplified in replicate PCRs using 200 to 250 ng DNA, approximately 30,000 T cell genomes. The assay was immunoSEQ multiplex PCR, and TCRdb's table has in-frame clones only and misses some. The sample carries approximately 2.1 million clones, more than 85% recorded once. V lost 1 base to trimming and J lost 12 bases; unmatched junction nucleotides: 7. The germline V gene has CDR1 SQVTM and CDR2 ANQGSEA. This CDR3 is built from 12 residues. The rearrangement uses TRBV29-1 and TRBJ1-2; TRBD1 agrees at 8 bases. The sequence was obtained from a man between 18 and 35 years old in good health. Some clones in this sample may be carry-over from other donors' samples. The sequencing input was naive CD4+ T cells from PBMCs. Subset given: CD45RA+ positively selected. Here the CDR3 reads CSVEGQGIENTF. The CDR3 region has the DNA TGCAGCGTTGAAGGACAGGGGATAGAAAACACCTTC.